What follows are 14 T cell receptor beta chains derived from one specimen sequenced in a study of shared clonotypes between healthy human individuals. Measured with immunoSEQ multiplex PCR; TCRdb has only the in-frame clones, and not every one. This table has over a million clones, around 76% appearing once. The sample taken for sequencing was memory CD4+ T cells sorted from blood. Documented subset: CD45RA-negative fraction. Every receptor here comes from a man younger than 35 in good health.

This rearrangement joins TRBV6-4 to TRBJ2-7, with 10 bases identical to TRBD1. The germline V gene has CDR1 MRHNA and CDR2 SNTAGT. J gave up 1 base and V 4 bases, and 10 bases lay outside the gene matches. The CDR3 consists of 17 residues. CDR3 nucleotide sequence: TGTGCCAGCAGTGCCCCGGGACAGGGGCGATTATCCTACGAGCAGTACTTC. Translated: CASSAPGQGRLSYEQYF.

The chain is built from TRBV7-2 and TRBJ2-2; the match to TRBD1 covers 7 bases. Germline V lookup: CDR1 SGHTA, CDR2 FQGNSA. The CDR3 totals 15 residues. Losses at the gene ends were 5 bases for V and 4 bases for J; bases not matched to a gene: 7. CDR3 loop: CASSGRSGGTGELFF. Here the CDR3 DNA reads TGTGCCAGCAGCGGGCGTTCAGGGGGCACCGGGGAGCTGTTTTTT.

This sequence joins TRBV7-6 and TRBJ2-1; possibly TRBD2 for D (7 bases). This CDR3 has 15 amino acids. Trimming cost V 0 bases and J 7 bases, with 13 bases left between them. Germline V CDR1 and CDR2: SGHVS, FNYEAQ. CDR3 sequence: CASSLAGGLGNEQFF. DNA of the CDR3: TGTGCCAGCAGCTTAGCGGGGGGGCTCGGGAATGAGCAGTTCTTC. The full variable domain, with the rest looked up from reference TRBV7-6 and TRBJ2-1, is GAGVSQSPRYKVTKRGQDVALRCDPISGHVSLYWYRQALGQGPEFLTYFNYEAQQDKSGLPNDRFSAERPEGSISTLTIQRTEQRDSAMYRCASSLAGGLGNEQFFGPGTRLTVL.

The chain employs TRBV19 and TRBJ1-1; D is possibly TRBD1 (5 bases). From germline, CDR1 is LNHDA and CDR2 SQIVND (reference sequence). CDR3 length: 14 amino acids. V shed 5 bases and J shed 5 bases, with 15 bases lying between them. The CDR3 loop is CASSARAEGTEAFF. The CDR3 DNA reads TGTGCCAGTAGTGCCCGGGCTGAGGGGACTGAAGCTTTCTTT.

The chain has TRBV11-3 and TRBJ2-1; TRBD2 might be the D (6 bases). This CDR3 is built from 14 residues. Trimming shortened V by 4 bases and J by 6 bases, and 13 bases separated the two germline ends. Germline CDR1 and CDR2: SGHNT and YENEEA. CDR3 sequence (DNA): TGTGCCAGCAGCTCGGGGACTTCCCTCAATGAGCAGTTCTTC. Amino acid sequence: CASSSGTSLNEQFF.

The chain joins TRBV5-6 to TRBJ1-2, with D uncertain. The CDR3 loop spans 14 amino acids. V lost 4 bases to trimming and J lost 5 bases, with 15 bases between them. The germline CDR1 and CDR2 sequences are SGHDT and YYEEEE. CDR3 coding DNA: TGTGCCAGCAGCCATTCTCGGGCGAGGTATGGCTACACCTTC. It translates to CASSHSRARYGYTF.

The CDR3 sequence: CASSLKPQGLEQYF. The CDR3 DNA reads as TGTGCCAGCAGCTTAAAGCCCCAGGGGTTGGAGCAGTACTTC. The rearrangement links TRBV11-1 to TRBJ2-7; a possible D gene is TRBD1 (6 bases). Germline CDR1 reads SGHAT; CDR2 reads FQDESV (reference sequence). The CDR3 consists of 14 residues. The V end was cut by 2 bases, the J end by 7 bases, with 15 bases between. The entire variable domain, with the rest obtained from reference TRBV11-1 and TRBJ2-7, is as follows: EAEVAQSPRYKITEKSQAVAFWCDPISGHATLYWYRQILGQGPELLVQFQDESVVDDSQLPKDRFSAERLKGVDSTLKIQPAELGDSAMYLCASSLKPQGLEQYFGPGTRLTVT.

The chain uses TRBV5-1 and TRBJ1-1, with TRBD1 matching 7 bases. V shed 7 bases and J 0 bases; nucleotides not matched to a gene: 6. The CDR3 has 14 amino acids. Germline V gene sequence: CDR1 SGHRS, CDR2 YFSETQ. The CDR3 DNA is TGCGCCAGCGGGACAGAGCCGTTGAACACTGAAGCTTTCTTT. Translating it yields CASGTEPLNTEAFF.

V gene TRBV6-1 combines with J gene TRBJ1-2, with D possibly matching TRBD1 (6 bases). The CDR3 is made up of 16 amino acids. V was shortened by 4 bases and J by 2 bases, with 17 bases between the two germline ends. Germline lookup yields CDR1 MNHNS and CDR2 SASEGT. CDR3 sequence (DNA): TGTGCCAGCAGTGTCCGACAGGTACAAGAAAACTATGGCTACACCTTC. Amino acids: CASSVRQVQENYGYTF.

The table lists this clone with a few counts. This chain joins TRBV4-2 and TRBJ1-2; the match to TRBD1 covers 7 bases. Germline V CDR1 and CDR2: LGHNA, YNFKEQ. The V segment lost 0 bases and the J segment 6 bases; nucleotides outside the gene matches: 13. This CDR3 has 17 residues. The CDR3 sequence is CASSQDLTGPYGDGYTF. DNA for the CDR3: TGTGCCAGCAGCCAAGATCTGACAGGGCCATATGGCGATGGCTACACCTTC.

The rearrangement uses TRBV29-1 and TRBJ2-4; D is ambiguous. The CDR3 consists of 11 residues. Germline V gene data show CDR1 as SQVTM and CDR2 as ANQGSEA. Trimming removed 4 bases at V and 6 bases at J, with 7 bases between. CDR3 loop: CSVGSGNIQYF. The CDR3 nucleotides read TGCAGCGTTGGGTCAGGAAACATTCAGTACTTC.

The chain employs TRBV19 and TRBJ2-5; 7 bases align to TRBD1. The CDR3 has 14 residues. Trimming removed 6 bases from V and 1 base from J; junction bases left unmatched: 5. Germline V CDR1 and CDR2: LNHDA, SQIVND (reference sequence). DNA of the CDR3: TGTGCCAGTAGCGGACAGGCCCGCCAAGAGACCCAGTACTTC. Translating gives CASSGQARQETQYF.

The rearrangement joins TRBV28 to TRBJ2-7; 10 positions agree with TRBD2. Looked up from germline, CDR1 is MDHEN and CDR2 is SYDVKM. V was clipped by 4 bases and J by 3 bases; unmatched bases: 6. This CDR3 contains 15 residues. CDR3 coding DNA: TGTGCCAGCAGTTCCCTAGCGGGGGCCAACTACGAGCAGTACTTC. Amino acid sequence: CASSSLAGANYEQYF. Looking up the rest from reference TRBV28 and TRBJ2-7 gives the full variable domain: DVKVTQSSRYLVKRTGEKVFLECVQDMDHENMFWYRQDPGLGLRLIYFSYDVKMKEKGDIPEGYSVSREKKERFSLILESASTNQTSMYLCASSSLAGANYEQYFGPGTRLTVT.

The rearrangement links TRBV6-1 to TRBJ1-5; 7 nucleotides match TRBD1. This CDR3 spans 16 amino acids. Germline V CDR1 and CDR2: MNHNS, SASEGT. V shed 1 base, J shed 2 bases, and the junction held 5 bases outside the gene matches. Here the CDR3 reads CASSEEGGGGNQPQHF. CDR3 in DNA: TGTGCCAGCAGTGAAGAAGGGGGCGGTGGCAATCAGCCCCAGCATTTT.